This TCR beta chain derives from a study of T-cell reconstitution after alpha-beta-depleted transplantation in children. Study conclusions and caveats: Diversity and T-cell counts at one year after transplant derived mostly from new T cells. At around two months after transplant, the alpha-beta T cells were reportedly derived from several hundred expanded clones that came from non-depleted graft cells.

With 3 bases clipped from V and 0 bases from J, the junction kept 11 bases outside the gene matches. CDR1 KGHSH and CDR2 LQKENI come from the germline V gene. The CDR3 sequence is 18 residues long. About this clonotype: Its antigen is as yet unknown.

Unique molecular identifiers were incorporated into the prepared TCRbeta library. TCRdb ran MiXCR on the PCR reads and lists one entry per CDR3 protein. This table has fewer than 350,000 distinct CDR3 sequences, 6% to 10% appearing once. The sequenced sample was peripheral blood, obtained 360 days after TCRalphabeta/CD19-depleted stem cell transplant. This rearrangement joins TRBV18 to TRBJ2-3; 8 nucleotides align to TRBD2. The TCR sequence derives from a female patient aged 2-15 years who had a stem cell transplant for Fanconi anemia, so the T cells may come from the graft donor. The CDR3 reads CASSPVVGLAGSTDTQYF. For the CDR3, the DNA is TGTGCCAGCTCACCCGTGGTAGGCTTAGCGGGGAGCACAGATACGCAGTATTTT.